Listed below are T cell receptor beta chains from one sample, sequenced in a study of blood T cell repertoires in COVID-19. The method was immunoSEQ multiplex PCR; TCRdb's version includes in-frame clones alone and lacks a portion of them. The data show about 120,000 clones, with around four fifths seen just once and around 0.77% held by the top ten. The sequenced material came from peripheral blood. Receptor source: a woman in her 70s with acute or convalescent COVID-19. The CDR3 runs from the conserved cysteine through the conserved F or W. A D gene is named only where the DNA matches it firmly. The size of a clone is reported for some rows only, either as once, few or many, or as a class for expanded clones.

>TRBV11-1|TRBJ2-5|few|TRBD2
CASSQGTRLGTQYF
TGTGCCAGCAGCCAAGGGACTAGGCTAGGGACCCAGTACTTC
>TRBV5-1|TRBJ2-2|once|TRBD2
CASSWGSGSARTGELFF
TGCGCCAGCAGCTGGGGAAGCGGGAGCGCGAGGACCGGGGAGCTGTTTTTT
>TRBV7-6|TRBJ1-2|-|TRBD1
CASSLAQGRGYTF
TGTGCCAGCAGCTTAGCACAGGGGAGAGGCTACACCTTC
>TRBV5-1|TRBJ2-1|-|TRBD2
CASSPPAGGELNEQFF
TGCGCCAGCAGCCCACCAGCGGGGGGGGAGCTCAATGAGCAGTTCTTC
>TRBV5-1|TRBJ2-5|-|TRBD2
CASRLPAGGPEETQYF
TGCGCCAGCAGATTGCCAGCGGGGGGGCCGGAGGAGACCCAGTACTTC
>TRBV4-1|TRBJ1-1|few|TRBD1
CASTLKQGTNTEAFF
TGCGCCAGCACCTTAAAACAGGGGACGAACACTGAAGCTTTCTTT
>TRBV6-1|TRBJ1-1|few|-
CASSDRQSEAFF
TGTGCCAGCAGTGATCGACAGTCTGAAGCTTTCTTT
>TRBV5-1|TRBJ2-2|-|-
CASSFLSGTGELFF
TGCGCCAGCAGCTTCCTTAGCGGTACCGGGGAGCTGTTTTTT
>TRBV5-1|TRBJ2-3|-|TRBD2
CASSLGTSGMGDTQYF
TGCGCCAGCAGCTTAGGGACTAGCGGGATGGGGGATACGCAGTATTTT
>TRBV5-3|TRBJ2-7|once|-
CARSLSCLPYEQYF
TGTGCCAGAAGCTTGAGCTGCCTGCCCTACGAGCAGTACTTC
>TRBV6-5|TRBJ1-2|-|-
CASSPSPHSYGYTF
TGTGCCAGCAGCCCGTCCCCCCACTCTTATGGCTACACCTTC
>TRBV9|TRBJ2-1|-|TRBD1
CASSEDREYNEQFF
TGTGCCAGCAGCGAGGACAGGGAATACAATGAGCAGTTCTTC
>TRBV21-1|TRBJ2-5|-|-
CASSSWDSQETQYF
TGTGCCAGCAGCTCGTGGGACAGCCAAGAGACCCAGTACTTC
>TRBV19|TRBJ1-3|-|-
CASSGSGNTIYF
TGTGCCAGTAGCGGCTCTGGAAACACCATATATTTT
>TRBV7-2|TRBJ2-7|-|TRBD2
CASSPGLAGGTYEQYF
TGTGCCAGCAGCCCCGGACTAGCGGGAGGGACCTACGAGCAGTACTTC
>TRBV5-5|TRBJ2-5|-|TRBD2
CASSREPGLGQETQYF
TGTGCCAGCAGCCGCGAACCGGGACTAGGACAAGAGACCCAGTACTTC
>TRBV5-1|TRBJ2-2|-|TRBD2
CASSLGSGGNTGELFF
TGCGCCAGCAGCCTTGGGAGCGGGGGGAACACCGGGGAGCTGTTTTTT
>TRBV5-1|TRBJ1-6|-|-
CASSSDGYYNSPLHF
TGCGCCAGCAGCTCCGACGGGTACTATAATTCACCCCTCCACTTT
>TRBV3-1/TRBV3-2|TRBJ2-2|-|-
CASSQVETGSGELFF
TGTGCCAGCAGCCAAGTGGAGACGGGATCCGGGGAGCTGTTTTTT
>TRBV30|TRBJ1-1|-|TRBD1
CAWSPRTGGNTEAFF
TGTGCCTGGAGTCCTAGGACAGGGGGCAACACTGAAGCTTTCTTT
>TRBV9|TRBJ2-2|-|TRBD1
CASSVGPTGETGELFF
TGTGCCAGCAGCGTAGGCCCGACAGGGGAGACCGGGGAGCTGTTTTTT
>TRBV11-1|TRBJ2-2|once|-
CASSPEGGVTGELFF
TGTGCCAGCAGCCCCGAAGGGGGGGTCACCGGGGAGCTGTTTTTT
>TRBV7-3|TRBJ2-1|-|TRBD2
CASSSGLALYNEQFF
TGTGCCAGCAGCTCGGGACTAGCGCTCTACAATGAGCAGTTCTTC
>TRBV11-3|TRBJ1-1|once|TRBD1
CASSLVKFTGGTEAFF
TGTGCCAGCAGCTTAGTAAAATTTACAGGGGGCACTGAAGCTTTCTTT
>TRBV5-1|TRBJ2-3|-|TRBD2
CASRHGAGGEDTQYF
TGCGCCAGCCGCCACGGGGCGGGAGGAGAAGATACGCAGTATTTT
>TRBV1|TRBJ1-4|few|-
CTSSYYREGDEKLFF
TGCACCAGCAGCTACTACCGGGAGGGGGATGAAAAACTGTTTTTT
>TRBV5-3|TRBJ2-1|few|-
CARSLGAREQFF
TGTGCCAGAAGCTTGGGGGCCCGTGAGCAGTTCTTC
>TRBV15|TRBJ2-3|-|TRBD2
CATSRGLAGQRADTQYF
TGTGCCACCAGCAGAGGGCTAGCGGGTCAAAGGGCAGATACGCAGTATTTT
>TRBV2|TRBJ2-7|-|TRBD1
CASSERGPEQYF
TGTGCCAGCAGTGAGAGGGGGCCGGAGCAGTACTTC
>TRBV7-8|TRBJ2-7|few|TRBD1
CASSTLGTGNYEQYF
TGTGCCAGCAGCACCCTAGGGACAGGCAACTACGAGCAGTACTTC
>TRBV7-9|TRBJ1-2|-|-
CASSFGQNYGYTF
TGTGCCAGCAGCTTTGGACAGAACTATGGCTACACCTTC
>TRBV5-6|TRBJ2-4|-|TRBD1
CASSPQGAGNIQYF
TGTGCCAGCAGCCCTCAGGGGGCAGGAAACATTCAGTACTTC
>TRBV5-4|TRBJ1-4|-|-
CASSLGRANEKLFF
TGTGCCAGCAGCTTGGGCAGGGCCAATGAAAAACTGTTTTTT
>TRBV5-1|TRBJ1-5|-|-
CASSLEGDGNQPQHF
TGCGCCAGCAGCTTGGAAGGAGATGGCAATCAGCCCCAGCATTTT
>TRBV2|TRBJ1-4|-|TRBD1
CASSAGGYEKLFF
TGTGCCAGCAGTGCAGGGGGGTATGAAAAACTGTTTTTT
>TRBV5-6|TRBJ1-4|once|-
CASSLGGTNEKLFF
TGTGCCAGCAGCTTAGGAGGAACTAATGAAAAACTGTTTTTT